The 14 T cell receptor beta chains reported below all come from one sample, sequenced in a study of T cell clones after liver transplantation. Assay used: immunoSEQ multiplex PCR; TCRdb lists only in-frame clones, some missing. The table has about 75,000 clones, roughly 80% seen once. The source was CD4+ T cells from blood, collected less than 50 months after liver transplant. These TCRs come from a human patient who received a liver transplant. Some T cells may arise from the graft donor.

V is TRBV6-5 and J is TRBJ2-7; tentative D call: TRBD2 (7 bases). Germline values: CDR1 MNHEY, CDR2 SVGAGI. With 6 bases removed from V and 5 bases from J, the gap between germline ends came to 20 bases. CDR3 length equals 15 residues. CDR3 nucleotides: TGTGCCAGCAGACCCTTTGGGGGGGGGCCCAACGAGCAGTACTTC. This codes for CASRPFGGGPNEQYF.

V is TRBV4-1 and J is TRBJ2-1, with 8 bases that match TRBD2. J was trimmed by 1 base and V by 4 bases; bases with no gene match: 6. The CDR3 extends over 16 amino acids. Germline V gene data show CDR1 as MGHRA and CDR2 as YSYEKL. CDR3 amino acids: CASSLSGGMSYNEQFF. For the CDR3, the DNA is TGCGCCAGCAGCCTCTCGGGAGGGATGTCCTACAATGAGCAGTTCTTC.

In this sample, this clone turned up once. The gene calls are TRBV18 and TRBJ2-5; D call uncertain. V was pared by 3 bases and J by 1 base, with 6 bases between. Per germline, CDR1 KGHSH and CDR2 LQKENI. The CDR3 is 13 amino acids. CDR3 region: CASSPEIQETQYF. In DNA, the CDR3 is TGTGCCAGCTCACCGGAGATCCAAGAGACCCAGTACTTC.

The J gene is TRBJ2-3, the V gene TRBV4-3; unclear D gene. CDR3 length: 15 residues. Germline lookup yields CDR1 LGHNA and CDR2 YSLEER. V was pared by 0 bases and J by 5 bases, with 12 bases between. CDR3 sequence reads: CASSQDEVAIDTQYF. For the CDR3, the DNA is TGCGCCAGCAGCCAAGATGAAGTAGCTATAGATACGCAGTATTTT.

The V and J genes are TRBV6-5 and TRBJ2-7; D possibly corresponds to TRBD1 (6 bases). Per the germline V gene, CDR1 is MNHEY and CDR2 is SVGAGI. With 5 bases removed from V and 1 base from J, the gap between germline ends came to 15 bases. The length of the CDR3 is 15 residues. Here the CDR3 reads CASSPSRDTSYEQYF. CDR3 nucleotide sequence: TGTGCCAGCAGTCCCTCCCGGGACACTTCCTACGAGCAGTACTTC.

The rearrangement joins TRBV19 to TRBJ2-3; no clear D gene. CDR3 length equals 15 residues. The V end was cut by 3 bases, the J end by 1 base, with 11 bases between. Per the germline V gene, CDR1 is LNHDA and CDR2 is SQIVND (reference sequence). Here the CDR3 reads CASSIGRLGTDTQYF. The CDR3 bases are TGTGCCAGTAGTATCGGTCGCCTTGGCACAGATACGCAGTATTTT.

This chain joins TRBV2 and TRBJ2-1; the match to TRBD2 covers 7 bases. CDR1 and CDR2 (germline): SNHLY, FYNNEI. Trimming at V came to 6 bases and at J to 8 bases, leaving 10 bases not matched to a gene. The CDR3 consists of 14 residues. CDR3 coding DNA: TGTGCCAGCAGGGTGGGAGGGGCAATGGATGAGCAGTTCTTC. It yields the protein CASRVGGAMDEQFF.

The chain recombines TRBV29-1 with TRBJ2-3; TRBD1 agrees at 8 bases. The J segment lost 5 bases and the V segment lost 2 bases, leaving 9 bases of the junction unmatched. CDR3 length: 15 residues. Germline assignment: CDR1 SQVTM and CDR2 ANQGSEA. CDR3 protein: CSVETDRELVDTQYF. CDR3 bases: TGCAGCGTTGAAACGGACAGGGAACTTGTAGATACGCAGTATTTT.

Here the CDR3 reads CASSPPPPKGTGELFF. In DNA form, the CDR3 reads TGTGCCAGCTCACCACCTCCCCCTAAAGGGACCGGGGAGCTGTTTTTT. J is TRBJ2-2 and V is TRBV18; D gene ambiguous. Germline CDR1 reads KGHSH; CDR2 reads LQKENI. This CDR3 is built from 16 residues. V gave up 0 bases and J gave up 5 bases, with 13 bases separating them.

The chain recombines TRBV5-1 with TRBJ2-7; 9 positions agree with TRBD1. V lost 4 bases, J lost 4 bases, and 6 bases stayed unmatched. The CDR3 has 14 residues. Germline V gene data show CDR1 as SGHRS and CDR2 as YFSETQ. The CDR3 region is CASSGGTGLYEQYF. DNA for the CDR3: TGCGCCAGCAGCGGAGGGACAGGGTTATACGAGCAGTACTTC. Drawing the rest from reference TRBV5-1 and TRBJ2-7, the complete variable domain is KAGVTQTPRYLIKTRGQQVTLSCSPISGHRSVSWYQQTPGQGLQFLFEYFSETQRNKGNFPGRFSGRQFSNSRSEMNVSTLELGDSALYLCASSGGTGLYEQYFGPGTRLTVT.

The gene calls are TRBV29-1 and TRBJ1-5, with 7 nucleotides matching TRBD1. Germline V gene lookup returns CDR1 SQVTM and CDR2 ANQGSEA. The CDR3 is 11 residues long. V dropped 4 bases and J dropped 6; count of bases not matched to a gene: 0. The DNA of the CDR3 is TGCAGCGTTGGGGACAGTCAGCCCCAGCATTTT. Encoded protein: CSVGDSQPQHF.

This clone was counted once. This chain connects TRBV6-6 to TRBJ1-6; D not certain. V dropped 0 bases and J dropped 8 bases, with 2 bases sitting between them. CDR1 and CDR2 from the germline V gene are MNHNY and SVGAGI (reference sequence). The CDR3 sequence is 12 residues long. The CDR3 reads CASSYSHSPLHF. The CDR3 DNA reads as TGTGCCAGCAGTTACTCGCATTCACCCCTCCACTTT.

The V call is TRBV28, the J call TRBJ1-4; tentative D call: TRBD1 (5 bases). The V gene's germline CDR1 is MDHEN and CDR2 SYDVKM. V dropped 6 bases and J dropped 5 bases, with 10 bases sitting between them. The CDR3 runs to 13 residues. The CDR3 nucleotides read TGTGCCAGCAGGACAGCTGCCAATGAAAAACTGTTTTTT. Translation: CASRTAANEKLFF. The full variable domain, with the rest looked up from reference TRBV28 and TRBJ1-4, is DVKVTQSSRYLVKRTGEKVFLECVQDMDHENMFWYRQDPGLGLRLIYFSYDVKMKEKGDIPEGYSVSREKKERFSLILESASTNQTSMYLCASRTAANEKLFFGSGTQLSVL.

The chain joins TRBV6-4 to TRBJ2-2, with D possibly being TRBD2 (6 bases). Germline CDR1 reads MRHNA; CDR2 reads SNTAGT. V was clipped by 6 bases and J by 6 bases, with 17 bases between them. CDR3 length equals 15 residues. CDR3 bases: TGTGCCAGCAGCCGACAACCCGGGACTCCCGGGGAGCTGTTTTTT. Amino acid sequence: CASSRQPGTPGELFF.